A single sample gave rise to the 8 T cell receptor beta chains below, sequenced in a study of T cells in Graves' hyperthyroidism and ophthalmopathy. RNA transcripts were the template for amplifying TCR beta CDR3 regions. HTBI primers were the set used in a first-round RT-PCR of the TCR CDR3. TCRdb reprocessed the multiplex PCR reads with MiXCR, giving one entry per CDR3 protein. The sample shows around 440,000 distinct CDR3 sequences, roughly 14% of them seen only once. The sample taken for sequencing was blood. The receptors were sampled from a young woman with Graves' hyperthyroidism.

This clonotype was counted at least ten times. The chain is built from TRBV6-2 or TRBV6-3 and TRBJ2-1; TRBD2 matches 11 bases. Losses at the gene ends were 3 bases for V and 7 bases for J; bases not matched to a gene: 14. CDR1 and CDR2 from the germline V gene are MNHEY and SVGEGT. The CDR3 spans 18 residues. CDR3: CASSYAHPLAGVPNEQFF. CDR3 bases: TGTGCCAGCAGTTATGCCCACCCACTAGCGGGGGTTCCAAATGAGCAGTTCTTC.

The sample holds many counts of this clonotype. J is TRBJ2-1 and V is TRBV7-9; D is possibly TRBD1 or TRBD2 (6 bases each). The germline V gene encodes CDR1 SEHNR and CDR2 FQNEAQ (reference sequence). This CDR3 contains 17 residues. Trimming took 3 bases from V and 0 from J, leaving 15 bases between them. The CDR3 DNA reads TGTGCCAGCAGCTTGGGGGGCGGGCTAAGCTCCTACAATGAGCAGTTCTTC. It yields the protein CASSLGGGLSSYNEQFF.

This clonotype was picked up many times. V gene TRBV3-1 combines with J gene TRBJ2-1; the match to TRBD2 covers 11 bases. V gave up 5 bases and J gave up 3 bases; unmatched junction bases: 6. Germline V lookup: CDR1 LGHDT, CDR2 YNNKEL (reference sequence). This CDR3 region has 16 residues. CDR3 in amino acids: CASSAGTSGLYNEQFF. The CDR3 region has the DNA TGTGCCAGCAGCGCGGGGACTAGCGGACTCTACAATGAGCAGTTCTTC.

This clonotype was seen a few times. The chain combines TRBV2 with TRBJ2-7, with 7 bases aligning to TRBD2. This CDR3 comprises 16 residues. Germline lookup yields CDR1 SNHLY and CDR2 FYNNEI. Trimming cost V 0 bases and J 4 bases; bases outside gene matches: 9. CDR3 loop: CASSEARTGGRYEQYF. CDR3 nucleotide sequence: TGTGCCAGCAGTGAAGCAAGGACGGGAGGACGTTACGAGCAGTACTTC.

The J gene is TRBJ2-1, the V gene TRBV14; 7 nucleotides line up with TRBD1. Germline values: CDR1 SGHDN, CDR2 FVKESK. J was trimmed by 4 bases and V by 0 bases; bases with no gene match: 3. The CDR3 is 15 residues long. DNA of the CDR3: TGTGCCAGCAGCCAAGATTGGGACAGTTACAATGAGCAGTTCTTC. Protein product: CASSQDWDSYNEQFF. The variable domain in full, with the rest retrieved from reference TRBV14 and TRBJ2-1, is EAGVTQFPSHSVIEKGQTVTLRCDPISGHDNLYWYRRVMGKEIKFLLHFVKESKQDESGMPNNRFLAERTGGTYSTLKVQPAELEDSGVYFCASSQDWDSYNEQFFGPGTRLTVL.

This clonotype occurred many times. This chain connects TRBV2 to TRBJ1-1; tentatively, D is TRBD1 (5 bases). This CDR3 is 15 amino acids long. V was clipped by 2 bases and J by 5 bases, with 15 bases between them. Germline CDR1 SNHLY, CDR2 FYNNEI. CDR3 DNA: TGTGCCAGCAGTGAACCGGACACCCTCGGGACTGAAGCTTTCTTT. It encodes CASSEPDTLGTEAFF.

This clonotype came up a few times. This chain joins TRBV7-6 and TRBJ1-5, with D unresolved. The CDR3 is 15 amino acids. Trimming stripped 1 base from V and 0 bases from J, with 7 bases between. CDR1 and CDR2 from the germline V gene are SGHVS and FNYEAQ. The CDR3: CASSLEWGSNQPQHF. The CDR3 region has the DNA TGTGCCAGCAGCTTAGAATGGGGTAGCAATCAGCCCCAGCATTTT. Variable domain in full (rest from reference TRBV7-6 and TRBJ1-5): GAGVSQSPRYKVTKRGQDVALRCDPISGHVSLYWYRQALGQGPEFLTYFNYEAQQDKSGLPNDRFSAERPEGSISTLTIQRTEQRDSAMYRCASSLEWGSNQPQHFGDGTRLSIL.

This chain connects TRBV5-1 to TRBJ2-5; TRBD2 aligns across 7 bases. The CDR3 length is 16 residues. In germline, CDR1 is SGHRS, CDR2 YFSETQ. The ends lost 0 bases at V and 1 base at J; junction bases unmatched: 6. CDR3 in amino acids: CASSLEAWGGQETQYF. CDR3 nucleotides: TGCGCCAGCAGCTTGGAGGCCTGGGGGGGCCAAGAGACCCAGTACTTC.